Listed below are T cell receptor beta chains from one sample, sequenced in a study of identical twins. TCRdb reprocessed the 5' RACE reads with MiXCR, giving one entry per CDR3 protein. In the table there are hundreds of thousands of distinct CDR3 sequences, 18% of which are singletons. This sample also belongs to another study, concerning T cells expressing NK-cell markers.

The sample consisted of PBMCs. The receptors here all came from a woman aged 18-30 years in good health. Both conserved end residues are part of each CDR3. A D gene is named only where the DNA matches it firmly. Where a row states a size, it is once, few, many or the class of an expanded clone; other rows omit it.

D: TRBD2; size: many; V: TRBV4-3; J: TRBJ2-1; CDR3: CASSQDWGGYNEQFF; DNA: TGCGCCAGCAGCCAAGATTGGGGAGGGTACAATGAGCAGTTCTTC
D: -; size: -; V: TRBV6-1; J: TRBJ2-3; CDR3: CASSGGGVRDTQYF; DNA: TGTGCCAGCAGCGGAGGGGGGGTGAGAGATACGCAGTATTTT
D: TRBD2; size: many; V: TRBV6-5; J: TRBJ2-5; CDR3: CASGGGETQYF; DNA: TGTGCCAGCGGGGGAGGGGAGACCCAGTACTTC
D: TRBD1; size: few; V: TRBV5-1; J: TRBJ1-4; CDR3: CASSSGTVEKLFF; DNA: TGCGCCAGCAGCTCGGGGACAGTTGAAAAACTGTTTTTT
D: -; size: few; V: TRBV12-3/TRBV12-4; J: TRBJ1-2; CDR3: CASSLRTRIGYTF; DNA: TGTGCCAGCAGCCTAAGGACACGCATTGGCTACACCTTC
D: -; size: -; V: TRBV6-1; J: TRBJ2-7; CDR3: CASSAPGGYEQYF; DNA: TGTGCCAGCAGTGCGCCTGGGGGCTACGAGCAGTACTTC
D: TRBD2; size: -; V: TRBV20-1; J: TRBJ2-1; CDR3: CSATLLFGRNDRSSYNEQFF; DNA: TGCAGTGCTACCCTACTGTTCGGGAGGAATGACCGAAGCTCCTACAATGAGCAGTTCTTC
D: -; size: -; V: TRBV5-1; J: TRBJ2-7; CDR3: CASSGVDSGVRNEQYF; DNA: TGCGCCAGCAGTGGGGTGGATTCAGGGGTGAGGAACGAGCAGTACTTC
D: TRBD1; size: few; V: TRBV27; J: TRBJ2-1; CDR3: CASLGTGVNEQFF; DNA: TGTGCCAGCCTCGGTACAGGGGTTAATGAGCAGTTCTTC
D: -; size: -; V: TRBV7-8; J: TRBJ2-7; CDR3: CASSFLDSRSYEQYF; DNA: TGTGCCAGCAGCTTTCTGGACAGTCGTTCCTACGAGCAGTACTTC
D: TRBD2; size: -; V: TRBV11-3; J: TRBJ2-7; CDR3: CASSSGLAGGYEQYF; DNA: TGTGCCAGCAGCTCCGGACTAGCGGGGGGCTACGAGCAGTACTTC
D: -; size: -; V: TRBV12-3/TRBV12-4; J: TRBJ2-7; CDR3: CASSLFGVHEQYF; DNA: TGTGCCAGCAGTTTATTCGGGGTCCACGAGCAGTACTTC
D: -; size: -; V: TRBV20-1; J: TRBJ2-5; CDR3: CSARVRSVETQYF; DNA: TGCAGTGCTAGGGTTCGGTCAGTGGAGACCCAGTACTTC
D: -; size: -; V: TRBV20-1; J: TRBJ2-7; CDR3: CSAPFNADYEQYF; DNA: TGCAGTGCCCCATTCAACGCAGACTACGAGCAGTACTTC